The rows below give T cell receptor beta chains drawn from one sample of a study of radiotherapy plus CTLA-4 blockade in lung cancer. Only in-frame clones appear in the TCRdb table, and some are missing; sequencing was by immunoSEQ multiplex PCR. The table includes tens of thousands of clones, around 87% detected once. This material consisted of peripheral blood, taken from a patient treated with radiotherapy plus ipilimumab. The source of these receptors is a human donor with non-small cell lung cancer who had stable disease on radiotherapy plus ipilimumab. Each CDR3 is given with its conserved first and last residue. Each record gives: CDR3 length, clone size, V gene, D gene, J gene, CDR3 DNA, CDR3 protein. A D gene is named only where the DNA matches it firmly. Clone size, where shown, is once, few, many, or a class for clones that have expanded.

13	.	TRBV6-4	TRBD1	TRBJ2-7	TGTGCCACCCCTTGGACAGGGCACTACGAGCAGTACTTC	CATPWTGHYEQYF
16	few	TRBV4-2	TRBD1	TRBJ2-2	TGTGCCAGCAGCCAAGTAGAAGGACAGGGACCCGGGGAGCTGTTTTTT	CASSQVEGQGPGELFF
15	.	TRBV5-4	.	TRBJ1-2	TGTGCCAGCAGCTTGGGAAAGGGGTTGGTCTATGGCTACACCTTC	CASSLGKGLVYGYTF
14	.	TRBV18	TRBD1	TRBJ2-7	TGTGCCAGCTCGGCCGGGACAGAACCCTACGAGCAGTACTTC	CASSAGTEPYEQYF
17	.	TRBV7-8	TRBD1	TRBJ2-7	TGTGCCAGCAGCCGAGGCTTCCGGGACAGGGATACCTACGAGCAGTACTTC	CASSRGFRDRDTYEQYF
16	once	TRBV15	TRBD2	TRBJ2-1	TGTGCCACCAGCAGACTACTAGCGGGACTAGACAATGAGCAGTTCTTC	CATSRLLAGLDNEQFF
13	.	TRBV10-3	.	TRBJ2-1	TGTGCCATCAGTGAGCCGGGAGCCGCGAAGCAGTTCTTC	CAISEPGAAKQFF
12	.	TRBV28	.	TRBJ2-7	TGTGCCAGCAGTTCCGGGACATATAAGCAGTACTTC	CASSSGTYKQYF
15	.	TRBV5-1	.	TRBJ2-3	TGCGCCAGCAGCACAGCGGGACAACCCACAGATACGCAGTATTTT	CASSTAGQPTDTQYF
14	.	TRBV19	.	TRBJ2-7	TGTGCCAGTAGTCCCCGACCGACTTCCTACGAGCAGTACTTC	CASSPRPTSYEQYF
16	.	TRBV4-1	TRBD2	TRBJ2-7	TGCGCCAGCAGCCAAGATCCTAGCGGGGGGTGGAGGGAGCAGTACTTC	CASSQDPSGGWREQYF
14	few	TRBV5-1	TRBD2	TRBJ2-1	TGCGCCAGCAGCCTGCGGGGGGTAGGTAATGAGCAGTTCTTC	CASSLRGVGNEQFF
13	few	TRBV18	.	TRBJ2-4	TGTGCCAGCTCACCCCTAGACACGTACATTCAGTACTTC	CASSPLDTYIQYF
15	.	TRBV11-2	TRBD1	TRBJ1-5	TGTGCCAGCAGCCAAGGTGAGGGGGCTTATCAGCCCCAGCATTTT	CASSQGEGAYQPQHF
14	once	TRBV6-1	.	TRBJ1-1	TGTGCCAGCGGTGCCGGGACAATGAACACTGAAGCTTTCTTT	CASGAGTMNTEAFF
13	few	TRBV7-9	TRBD1	TRBJ1-2	TGTGCCAGCAGCCTCGGGACAGGGATGGGCTACACCTTC	CASSLGTGMGYTF
13	.	TRBV2	.	TRBJ1-5	TGTGCCAGCGGCAGTTACGGTTCTCAGCCCCAGCATTTT	CASGSYGSQPQHF
13	.	TRBV7-3	.	TRBJ1-1	TGTGCCAGCAGCTTACTGGGTTACACTGAAGCTTTCTTT	CASSLLGYTEAFF
15	.	TRBV28	.	TRBJ1-1	TGTGCCAGCCCTCCGAGGACGGGTATTAACACTGAAGCTTTCTTT	CASPPRTGINTEAFF
16	.	TRBV11-3	TRBD1	TRBJ2-7	TGTGCCAGCAGCTTAGGCCGGGACAGGGGTATGGTCGAGCAGTACTTC	CASSLGRDRGMVEQYF
17	.	TRBV4-1	TRBD1	TRBJ2-6	TGCGCCAGCAGCCCCGGGACAGACTACTCTGGGGCCAACGTCCTGACTTTC	CASSPGTDYSGANVLTF
14	once	TRBV5-1	TRBD1	TRBJ1-4	TGCGCCAGCAGCTCCAACGACAGGGGTGAAAAACTGTTTTTT	CASSSNDRGEKLFF
16	.	TRBV7-6	.	TRBJ2-3	TGTGCCAGCAGCTTAGGGGCAGGGATTAGCACAGATACGCAGTATTTT	CASSLGAGISTDTQYF
16	.	TRBV7-9	.	TRBJ2-7	TGTGCCAGCAGCTTAAAAGGAACAGTGATCTCCTACGAGCAGTACTTC	CASSLKGTVISYEQYF
14	.	TRBV7-9	TRBD1	TRBJ1-4	TGTGCCAGCAGCTCGGGACAGGGGCCGGAAAAACTGTTTTTT	CASSSGQGPEKLFF
15	.	TRBV28	TRBD1	TRBJ2-1	TGTGCCAGCAGTTTACAACAGGGGGCGCACAATGAGCAGTTCTTC	CASSLQQGAHNEQFF
14	.	TRBV6-4	TRBD1	TRBJ2-1	TGTGCCAGCAGACCACAGGGGGCGGGAGATGAGCAGTTCTTC	CASRPQGAGDEQFF
14	.	TRBV9	TRBD1	TRBJ2-5	TGTGCCAGCAGCCCAGACAGGGACCAAGAGACCCAGTACTTC	CASSPDRDQETQYF
13	.	TRBV5-8	.	TRBJ1-1	TGTGCCAGCAGCTTGAACAAGAACACTGAAGCTTTCTTT	CASSLNKNTEAFF
16	.	TRBV9	TRBD2	TRBJ2-1	TGTGCCAGCAGCGTAGGTGGGACTAGCGGCTACAATGAGCAGTTCTTC	CASSVGGTSGYNEQFF